This T cell receptor (beta chain) was sequenced for a study of shared clonotypes between healthy human individuals. Using immunoSEQ multiplex PCR, the repertoire was profiled, and TCRdb retains in-frame clones only, with some absent. The sample carries about 1 million clones, about four fifths recorded once. CDR3 length: 16 amino acids. The V gene lost 5 bases and the J gene lost 0 bases, with 14 bases spanning the gap. Germline CDR1 is MNHEY and CDR2 is SMNVEV (reference sequence). Sample: memory CD4+ T cells from PBMCs. Indicated subset: CD45RA-negative fraction. The genes are TRBV27 and TRBJ2-4; D is undetermined. This receptor was obtained from a man aged 18 to 30 in good health. Some clones in this sample may be carry-over from other donors' samples. DNA of the CDR3: TGTGCCAGCAGTCCGTCGACGGCCCTAGCCAAAAACATTCAGTACTTC. Translating gives CASSPSTALAKNIQYF.